This T cell receptor beta chain was found in a study of T cells in Graves' hyperthyroidism and ophthalmopathy. Trimming shortened V by 5 bases and J by 6 bases, and 6 bases separated the two germline ends. This CDR3 spans 11 amino acids. Study findings and constraints: Ophthalmopathy onset followed model prediction by a median around six months. The blood repertoire included most of the expanded thyroid clonotypes above 0.001.

Orbital computed tomography and thyroid ultrasound, together with serum TRAb and thyroxine and clinical symptoms, were used for diagnoses. This clonotype was detected many times. Its antigen remains unidentified. Researchers took RNA transcripts and amplified the TCR beta CDR3 regions from them. The primer set for the first-round RT-PCR of the TCR CDR3 was HTBI. TCRdb re-called the multiplex PCR reads through MiXCR, storing one row per CDR3 protein. The repertoire holds about 300,000 distinct CDR3 sequences, with less than 20% as singletons. The clonotype comes from a man in his forties or fifties with Graves' ophthalmopathy. V is TRBV12-3 or TRBV12-4 and J is TRBJ2-3; D call uncertain. Source material: blood. The CDR3: CASSHGDTQYF. The CDR3 DNA sequence: TGTGCCAGCAGTCACGGGGATACGCAGTATTTT.